This is a list of T cell receptor beta chains from one sample in a study of shared clonotypes between healthy human individuals. Clones were sequenced by immunoSEQ multiplex PCR, and TCRdb holds only the in-frame ones, with some missing. The table records fewer than 400,000 clones, approximately 79% of them present only once. The sample taken for sequencing was memory CD4+ T cells sorted from blood. These receptors were taken from a man under 40 in good health. Both conserved end residues are part of each CDR3. Fields, in order: D gene, J gene, clone size, V gene, CDR3 protein, CDR3 DNA. The D gene is left open where the match is weak. Clone size is given for some rows only: seen once, a few or many times, or a class if the clone is expanded.

D: TRBD1; J: TRBJ2-7; size: .; V: TRBV7-8; CDR3: CASSSWDSSYEQYF; DNA: TGTGCCAGCAGCAGCTGGGACAGTTCCTACGAGCAGTACTTC
D: .; J: TRBJ1-1; size: .; V: TRBV15; CDR3: CATSRGNPYEAFF; DNA: TGTGCCACCAGCAGAGGGAATCCCTATGAAGCTTTCTTT
D: TRBD1; J: TRBJ2-3; size: few; V: TRBV29-1; CDR3: CSVKGLTGPTDTQYF; DNA: TGCAGCGTTAAAGGGTTGACAGGGCCCACAGATACGCAGTATTTT
D: TRBD1; J: TRBJ2-5; size: .; V: TRBV5-1; CDR3: CASSNDRGQETQYF; DNA: TGCGCCAGCAGCAATGACAGGGGGCAGGAGACCCAGTACTTC
D: .; J: TRBJ2-3; size: once; V: TRBV11-2; CDR3: CASSLGIERDTQYF; DNA: TGTGCCAGCAGCTTAGGTATCGAGCGGGATACGCAGTATTTT
D: TRBD2; J: TRBJ2-1; size: .; V: TRBV6-6; CDR3: CASRRLAGGLEQFF; DNA: TGTGCCAGCAGGAGACTAGCGGGAGGCCTTGAGCAGTTCTTC
D: TRBD2; J: TRBJ2-1; size: .; V: TRBV9; CDR3: CASSGRRAGGYQPNNEQFF; DNA: TGTGCCAGCAGCGGGAGGCGAGCGGGAGGCTATCAGCCCAACAATGAGCAGTTCTTC
D: .; J: TRBJ2-2; size: .; V: TRBV6-1; CDR3: CASPTGQGAGELFF; DNA: TGTGCCAGCCCGACAGGCCAAGGCGCCGGGGAGCTGTTTTTT
D: .; J: TRBJ1-1; size: .; V: TRBV9; CDR3: CASSVSAANTEAFF; DNA: TGTGCCAGCAGCGTTTCGGCCGCGAACACTGAAGCTTTCTTT
D: TRBD2; J: TRBJ2-3; size: many; V: TRBV18; CDR3: CASSPPLLAGDADTQYF; DNA: TGTGCCAGCTCACCACCGCTACTAGCGGGAGATGCAGATACGCAGTATTTT
D: .; J: TRBJ2-1; size: few; V: TRBV6-5; CDR3: CASIAIDRGYNEQFF; DNA: TGTGCCAGCATTGCCATAGACCGAGGATACAATGAGCAGTTCTTC
D: .; J: TRBJ2-7; size: .; V: TRBV5-6; CDR3: CASSPGGTYEQYF; DNA: TGTGCCAGCAGTCCAGGTGGGACCTACGAGCAGTACTTC
D: TRBD2; J: TRBJ2-7; size: .; V: TRBV14; CDR3: CASSQGLAVSSYEQYF; DNA: TGTGCCAGCAGCCAGGGACTAGCGGTTAGTTCCTACGAGCAGTACTTC
D: .; J: TRBJ2-7; size: .; V: TRBV7-2; CDR3: CASSFTQSSYEQYF; DNA: TGTGCCAGCAGCTTTACTCAGAGCTCCTACGAGCAGTACTTC
D: TRBD1; J: TRBJ2-7; size: .; V: TRBV5-4; CDR3: CAGNRDRGDEQYF; DNA: TGTGCCGGCAACCGGGACAGGGGCGACGAGCAGTACTTC
D: .; J: TRBJ2-3; size: .; V: TRBV5-1; CDR3: CASSLVQGTDTQYF; DNA: TGCGCCAGCAGCCTCGTCCAGGGGACAGATACGCAGTATTTT
D: .; J: TRBJ2-5; size: .; V: TRBV18; CDR3: CASSGTGIQETQYF; DNA: TGTGCCAGCTCAGGAACAGGGATCCAAGAGACCCAGTACTTC
D: .; J: TRBJ2-5; size: .; V: TRBV7-2; CDR3: CASSDLDRGQRQETQYF; DNA: TGTGCCAGCAGCGACCTCGATCGAGGGCAGAGGCAAGAGACCCAGTACTTC
D: .; J: TRBJ2-2; size: .; V: TRBV2; CDR3: CASGQATNTGELFF; DNA: TGTGCCAGCGGACAAGCCACAAACACCGGGGAGCTGTTTTTT
D: TRBD1; J: TRBJ2-3; size: .; V: TRBV28; CDR3: CASSFGDRAPDTQYF; DNA: TGTGCCAGCAGTTTTGGGGACAGGGCCCCAGATACGCAGTATTTT
D: .; J: TRBJ2-7; size: .; V: TRBV25-1; CDR3: CASSALQSRGYEQYF; DNA: TGTGCCAGCAGTGCCCTTCAGAGTAGGGGTTACGAGCAGTACTTC
D: .; J: TRBJ2-7; size: .; V: TRBV7-9; CDR3: CASSTRAGLSYEQYF; DNA: TGTGCCAGCAGCACCCGAGCCGGGCTCTCCTACGAGCAGTACTTC
D: .; J: TRBJ2-2; size: .; V: TRBV11-3; CDR3: CASSSSSYTGELFF; DNA: TGTGCCAGCAGCTCCTCTAGTTATACCGGGGAGCTGTTTTTT
D: TRBD1; J: TRBJ1-5; size: .; V: TRBV10-3; CDR3: CAISRQGAPGQPQHF; DNA: TGTGCCATCAGCCGACAGGGGGCGCCGGGACAGCCCCAGCATTTT
D: TRBD2; J: TRBJ2-5; size: many; V: TRBV4-2; CDR3: CASSPVGGGQETQYF; DNA: TGTGCCAGCAGCCCGGTTGGCGGGGGGCAAGAGACCCAGTACTTC
D: TRBD2; J: TRBJ2-4; size: .; V: TRBV29-1; CDR3: CSVSWTSGVAKNIQYF; DNA: TGCAGCGTTTCCTGGACTAGCGGAGTAGCCAAAAACATTCAGTACTTC
D: .; J: TRBJ1-2; size: .; V: TRBV19; CDR3: CASSIGGDYGYTF; DNA: TGTGCCAGTAGTATTGGGGGAGACTATGGCTACACCTTC
D: .; J: TRBJ2-1; size: .; V: TRBV7-6; CDR3: CASSPSRVYNEQFF; DNA: TGTGCCAGCAGCCCTAGCAGGGTGTACAATGAGCAGTTCTTC
D: .; J: TRBJ1-2; size: .; V: TRBV2; CDR3: CASSQDTATYGYTF; DNA: TGTGCCAGCAGTCAGGACACAGCCACCTATGGCTACACCTTC
D: .; J: TRBJ2-5; size: .; V: TRBV25-1; CDR3: CASMYGGRETQYF; DNA: TGTGCCAGCATGTACGGGGGACGGGAGACCCAGTACTTC
D: TRBD1; J: TRBJ1-4; size: few; V: TRBV27; CDR3: CASSPTTGRLANEKLFF; DNA: TGTGCCAGCAGTCCGACGACAGGGAGGTTGGCTAATGAAAAACTGTTTTTT
D: .; J: TRBJ1-1; size: .; V: TRBV6-5; CDR3: CASSRGRGDTEAFF; DNA: TGTGCCAGCAGTCGCGGGAGGGGGGACACTGAAGCTTTCTTT
D: TRBD2; J: TRBJ2-5; size: once; V: TRBV14; CDR3: CASSPQLAKGTTQYF; DNA: TGTGCCAGCAGCCCACAACTAGCGAAAGGGACGACCCAGTACTTC
D: .; J: TRBJ1-6; size: .; V: TRBV5-6; CDR3: CASSLVRNNSPLHF; DNA: TGTGCCAGCAGCTTAGTACGGAATAATTCACCCCTCCACTTT
D: TRBD2; J: TRBJ2-1; size: .; V: TRBV30; CDR3: CAWTGLAGPPFF; DNA: TGTGCCTGGACGGGACTAGCGGGCCCGCCGTTCTTC
D: TRBD1; J: TRBJ2-3; size: .; V: TRBV7-6; CDR3: CASSSDRVRNTDTQYF; DNA: TGTGCCAGCAGCTCGGACAGGGTGAGGAACACAGATACGCAGTATTTT
D: TRBD1; J: TRBJ2-1; size: .; V: TRBV19; CDR3: CASSINVQGAFNEQFF; DNA: TGTGCCAGTAGTATCAACGTCCAGGGGGCTTTCAATGAGCAGTTCTTC
D: .; J: TRBJ2-2; size: .; V: TRBV7-8; CDR3: CASSLVWTLTNTGELFF; DNA: TGTGCCAGCAGCTTAGTATGGACACTCACGAACACCGGGGAGCTGTTTTTT
D: TRBD2; J: TRBJ2-5; size: .; V: TRBV29-1; CDR3: CSVRASGSPTQYF; DNA: TGCAGCGTTCGGGCTAGCGGTTCCCCGACCCAGTACTTC
D: .; J: TRBJ1-1; size: .; V: TRBV5-1; CDR3: CASSLATSKAGVGVNTEAFF; DNA: TGCGCCAGCAGCTTGGCCACATCAAAAGCAGGGGTGGGCGTGAACACTGAAGCTTTCTTT
D: .; J: TRBJ2-5; size: .; V: TRBV29-1; CDR3: CSVDPGFSETQYF; DNA: TGCAGCGTTGACCCAGGGTTTAGTGAGACCCAGTACTTC
D: .; J: TRBJ2-7; size: .; V: TRBV20-1; CDR3: CSAQNYEQYF; DNA: TGCAGTGCTCAGAACTACGAGCAGTACTTC
D: .; J: TRBJ1-5; size: .; V: TRBV28; CDR3: CASSSGHGQPQHF; DNA: TGTGCCAGCAGTTCGGGTCACGGTCAGCCCCAGCATTTT
D: .; J: TRBJ2-7; size: few; V: TRBV5-5; CDR3: CASSLAVAASSYEQYF; DNA: TGTGCCAGCAGCTTGGCCGTCGCAGCGAGCTCCTACGAGCAGTACTTC
D: TRBD1; J: TRBJ2-7; size: .; V: TRBV7-6; CDR3: CASSGQGPLEQYF; DNA: TGTGCCAGCAGCGGACAGGGCCCCTTGGAGCAGTACTTC
D: .; J: TRBJ2-7; size: .; V: TRBV27; CDR3: CASSLASKISYEQYF; DNA: TGTGCCAGCAGCTTGGCTTCAAAAATCTCCTACGAGCAGTACTTC
D: .; J: TRBJ2-2; size: .; V: TRBV27; CDR3: CASSFRVLNTGELFF; DNA: TGTGCCAGCAGTTTCAGGGTCTTGAACACCGGGGAGCTGTTTTTT
D: .; J: TRBJ2-5; size: .; V: TRBV5-1; CDR3: CASSLGQGGQETQYF; DNA: TGCGCCAGCAGCCTCGGACAGGGAGGGCAAGAGACCCAGTACTTC
D: TRBD1; J: TRBJ1-5; size: few; V: TRBV7-2; CDR3: CASSLSRTGNQPQHF; DNA: TGTGCCAGCAGCTTATCTAGGACAGGGAATCAGCCCCAGCATTTT
D: .; J: TRBJ1-4; size: .; V: TRBV7-6; CDR3: CASSLFSTAGGLLATNEKLFF; DNA: TGTGCCAGCAGCTTATTTTCGACGGCAGGAGGATTATTGGCAACTAATGAAAAACTGTTTTTT
D: TRBD2; J: TRBJ2-3; size: .; V: TRBV5-1; CDR3: CASSAGDYTDTQYF; DNA: TGCGCCAGCAGTGCGGGAGATTACACAGATACGCAGTATTTT
D: .; J: TRBJ2-1; size: few; V: TRBV29-1; CDR3: CSVEKGPNEQFF; DNA: TGCAGCGTTGAAAAGGGACCCAATGAGCAGTTCTTC
D: TRBD2; J: TRBJ2-1; size: .; V: TRBV14; CDR3: CASSRRLAGVSEQFF; DNA: TGTGCCAGCAGCCGTCGGCTAGCGGGAGTTAGTGAGCAGTTCTTC
D: .; J: TRBJ2-7; size: .; V: TRBV1; CDR3: CTSSPGGF; DNA: TGCACCAGCAGCCCTGGTGGCTTC
D: .; J: TRBJ1-3; size: .; V: TRBV5-1; CDR3: CASSLANLGSGNTIYF; DNA: TGCGCCAGCAGCTTGGCCAATCTGGGGTCTGGAAACACCATATATTTT
D: .; J: TRBJ2-2; size: many; V: TRBV7-7; CDR3: CASSLGKGFTGELFF; DNA: TGTGCTAGCAGCTTAGGGAAAGGTTTCACCGGGGAGCTGTTTTTT
D: TRBD1; J: TRBJ2-7; size: few; V: TRBV5-1; CDR3: CASSPDRSSYEQYF; DNA: TGCGCCAGCAGCCCGGACAGGAGCTCCTACGAGCAGTACTTC
D: TRBD1; J: TRBJ2-2; size: few; V: TRBV5-1; CDR3: CASSSTGANTGELFF; DNA: TGCGCCAGCAGCTCGACAGGGGCGAACACCGGGGAGCTGTTTTTT
D: TRBD2; J: TRBJ2-7; size: .; V: TRBV6-1; CDR3: CASSEARLADEQYF; DNA: TGTGCCAGCAGTGAAGCCCGTCTAGCGGACGAGCAGTACTTC
D: .; J: TRBJ1-3; size: .; V: TRBV29-1; CDR3: CSGYLSGNTIYF; DNA: TGCAGCGGTTACCTCTCTGGAAACACCATATATTTT